These 20 T cell receptor beta chains originate from one sample sequenced in a study of T cell responses to AZD1222 COVID-19 vaccine. Repertoires were generated with immunoSEQ multiplex PCR, while TCRdb's copy carries only in-frame clones and drops some. This table has roughly 140,000 clones, 88% appearing once. This specimen was peripheral blood, taken on day 0 of MenACWY control vaccination. All receptors come from an adult in good health.

This chain joins TRBV28 and TRBJ2-7; D might be TRBD1 (5 bases). From germline, CDR1 is MDHEN and CDR2 SYDVKM. V lost 2 bases and J lost 4, with 9 bases in between. The CDR3 totals 13 residues. The CDR3 loop is CASSLADSYEQYF. In DNA form, the CDR3 reads TGTGCCAGCAGTTTAGCCGACAGTTACGAGCAGTACTTC.

The J gene is TRBJ2-7, the V gene TRBV4-1; 13 nucleotides align to TRBD2. CDR3 length: 17 amino acids. The V and J ends lost 4 bases and 1 base, in that order; junction bases with no gene match: 7. CDR1 and CDR2 from the germline V gene are MGHRA and YSYEKL. CDR3 protein: CASSPLGLAGASYEQYF. The CDR3 coding sequence is TGCGCCAGCAGCCCACTTGGACTAGCGGGAGCTTCCTACGAGCAGTACTTC.

The chain has TRBV7-2 and TRBJ2-1, with TRBD2 matching 7 bases. CDR3 length: 14 residues. V lost 6 bases and J lost 8; bases outside the gene matches: 10. Germline loops: CDR1 SGHTA, CDR2 FQGNSA. The CDR3, as DNA: TGTGCCAGCAGTTTACTAGCGAGAGGTGATGAGCAGTTCTTC. The encoded protein is CASSLLARGDEQFF.

This clone occurred once. The CDR3 loop is CASSLGQGWSPLHF. The CDR3 DNA reads TGTGCCAGCAGCTTGGGGCAGGGGTGGTCACCCCTCCACTTT. The chain has TRBV7-2 and TRBJ1-6, with D tentatively TRBD1 (6 bases). Germline values: CDR1 SGHTA, CDR2 FQGNSA. The V gene lost 3 bases and the J gene lost 10 bases, with 13 bases spanning the gap. The CDR3 has 14 amino acids.

The chain joins TRBV11-2 to TRBJ2-1; a possible D gene is TRBD2 (5 bases). Germline lookup yields CDR1 SGHAT and CDR2 FQNNGV. V gave up 2 bases and J gave up 9 bases, with 14 bases separating them. The CDR3 length is 14 residues. The CDR3 is CASSLSRGAGEQFF. The CDR3 region has the DNA TGTGCCAGCAGCTTAAGCCGGGGTGCGGGTGAGCAGTTCTTC.

The CDR3 spells CASSSTGGAYEQYF. The CDR3 bases are TGCGCCAGCAGCTCCACAGGGGGCGCCTACGAGCAGTACTTC. V and J are TRBV5-1 and TRBJ2-7; 9 nucleotides align to TRBD1. Germline CDR1 and CDR2: SGHRS and YFSETQ. The CDR3 has 14 residues. The ends lost 3 bases at V and 2 bases at J; junction bases unmatched: 3.

This chain connects TRBV30 to TRBJ1-5; D gene uncertain. The V gene's germline CDR1 is GTSNPN and CDR2 SVGIG (reference sequence). The CDR3 covers 13 residues. Trimming shortened V by 5 bases and J by 7 bases, and 15 bases separated the two germline ends. The CDR3 is CAWEGVRAQPQHF. The DNA of the CDR3 is TGTGCCTGGGAGGGAGTAAGAGCGCAGCCCCAGCATTTT.

The chain uses TRBV19 and TRBJ2-7; a weak D match, TRBD2 (7 bases). V dropped 10 bases and J dropped 7 bases, with 17 bases sitting between them. Germline V gene sequence: CDR1 LNHDA, CDR2 SQIVND (reference sequence). The CDR3 totals 12 residues. The CDR3 bases are TGTGCCAACGGGCGGGGGCCGGGGGAGCAGTACTTC. Translation gives CANGRGPGEQYF.

The V and J genes are TRBV12-3 or TRBV12-4 and TRBJ2-2; D gene uncertain. The CDR3 totals 13 residues. Deletions cut 3 bases from V and 1 base from J, with 3 bases between. The CDR3 sequence: CASSFWNTGELFF. The CDR3 coding sequence is TGTGCCAGCAGTTTCTGGAACACCGGGGAGCTGTTTTTT.

This chain links TRBV29-1 with TRBJ1-2; perhaps TRBD1 as D (6 bases). Per germline, CDR1 SQVTM and CDR2 ANQGSEA. CDR3 length: 14 residues. The germline V and J ends were trimmed by 5 bases and 2 bases, with 15 bases remaining between them. The CDR3 reads CSVRTAYLNYGYTF. The CDR3 bases are TGCAGCGTTCGGACAGCTTATTTAAACTATGGCTACACCTTC.

The rearrangement links TRBV27 to TRBJ1-2; D possibly corresponds to TRBD1 (5 bases). This CDR3 has 13 amino acids. The germline V and J ends were trimmed by 5 bases and 2 bases, with 9 bases remaining between them. Germline V gene sequence: CDR1 MNHEY, CDR2 SMNVEV (reference sequence). For the CDR3, the DNA is TGTGCCAGCAGTATTCGACAGAACTATGGCTACACCTTC. It yields the protein CASSIRQNYGYTF.

The chain couples TRBV7-2 to TRBJ1-2, with D perhaps TRBD1 (6 bases). The CDR3 length is 17 residues. Germline V gives CDR1 SGHTA, CDR2 FQGNSA. V gave up 5 bases and J gave up 5 bases, with 24 bases separating them. CDR3: CASSPSGQYTGQYGYTF. The CDR3 DNA follows: TGTGCCAGCAGCCCCTCGGGACAATACACAGGTCAATATGGCTACACCTTC.

The chain combines TRBV5-5 with TRBJ1-2; TRBD1 aligns across 10 bases. The trim removed 4 bases at V and 8 bases at J, leaving 8 bases unmatched. This CDR3 contains 14 residues. The germline V gene has CDR1 SGHKS and CDR2 YYEKEE (reference sequence). The CDR3 here is CASSLTGGGGGYTF. The CDR3 bases are TGTGCCAGCAGCCTGACAGGGGGCGGTGGCGGCTACACCTTC. Drawing the rest from reference TRBV5-5 and TRBJ1-2, the complete variable domain is DAGVTQSPTHLIKTRGQQVTLRCSPISGHKSVSWYQQVLGQGPQFIFQYYEKEERGRGNFPDRFSARQFPNYSSELNVNALLLGDSALYLCASSLTGGGGGYTFGSGTRLTVV.

The chain has TRBV4-3 and TRBJ1-3; 7 bases agree with TRBD1. Germline CDR1 reads LGHNA; CDR2 reads YSLEER. J gave up 3 bases and V 2 bases, and 1 base lay outside the gene matches. CDR3 length: 14 amino acids. CDR3 amino acids: CASSQRTGGNTIYF. The DNA for the CDR3 is TGCGCCAGCAGCCAACGGACAGGTGGAAACACCATATATTTT.

The CDR3 reads CASSQEETSYEQYF. CDR3 coding DNA: TGCGCCAGCAGCCAAGAGGAGACCTCCTACGAGCAGTACTTC. This chain joins TRBV4-1 and TRBJ2-7; D uncertain. Per the germline V gene, CDR1 is MGHRA and CDR2 is YSYEKL. Trimming took off 0 bases at V and 0 bases at J, with 6 bases between the two ends. The CDR3 loop spans 14 amino acids.

V is TRBV18 and J is TRBJ2-1; 10 bases fit TRBD2. The V and J ends lost 6 bases and 2 bases, in that order; junction bases with no gene match: 1. This CDR3 spans 14 amino acids. The germline CDR1 and CDR2 sequences are KGHSH and LQKENI. CDR3: CASSGLAAYNEQFF. CDR3 DNA: TGTGCCAGCTCCGGACTAGCGGCCTACAATGAGCAGTTCTTC.

The genes are TRBV9 and TRBJ2-7; D is undetermined. This CDR3 contains 13 residues. Germline assignment: CDR1 SGDLS and CDR2 YYNGEE. The V and J ends lost 4 bases and 2 bases respectively, with 10 bases between them. Here the CDR3 DNA reads TGTGCCAGCAGCAACCGGAACCCCTACGAGCAGTACTTC. Protein: CASSNRNPYEQYF.

The chain recombines TRBV29-1 with TRBJ1-1; D uncertain. V was clipped by 4 bases and J by 5 bases, with 5 bases between them. This CDR3 has 10 amino acids. Germline V CDR1 and CDR2: SQVTM, ANQGSEA. The CDR3 DNA reads as TGCAGCGTTGGAGCAACTGAAGCTTTCTTT. Translated: CSVGATEAFF.

This chain joins TRBV9 and TRBJ2-7; TRBD2 agrees at 7 bases. Germline V gene lookup returns CDR1 SGDLS and CDR2 YYNGEE. This CDR3 is built from 15 residues. Trimming at V came to 0 bases and at J to 4 bases, leaving 7 bases not matched to a gene. The CDR3 bases are TGTGCCAGCAGCGTAGGGGAGGGAAGTGGGTACGAGCAGTACTTC. This translates into CASSVGEGSGYEQYF.

The gene calls are TRBV6-2 or TRBV6-3 and TRBJ1-1; D perhaps matches TRBD1 (6 bases). This CDR3 spans 13 amino acids. Germline V gene sequence: CDR1 MNHEY, CDR2 SVGEGT. Trimming left V 5 bases short and J 8 bases short, with 15 bases between. CDR3 loop: CASSTGQSQEAFF. Here the CDR3 DNA reads TGTGCCAGCAGTACTGGACAGTCGCAGGAAGCTTTCTTT.